This T cell receptor beta chain was found in a study of blood T cell repertoires in COVID-19. Study summary: COVID-19 samples collected from the United States, Italy and Spain covered acute and convalescent phases. The analysed material was cDNA or gDNA that came from T cells, B-cell-depleted T cells, or PBMCs.

This CDR3 comprises 14 residues. V was pared by 0 bases and J by 9 bases, with 12 bases between. Germline V lookup: CDR1 GTSNPN, CDR2 SVGIG (reference sequence). Per the original data handling: Cell counts per sample came from amplifying reference gene primers. Libraries were prepared by immunoSEQ multiplex PCR; TCRdb keeps only in-frame clonotypes and omits some of them. The V and J calls and the clone size are those of that table, but D and trimming were determined from the DNA. This table holds about 140,000 clones, around four fifths found once. The chain combines TRBV30 with TRBJ1-6, with D unclear. Sequencing input: peripheral blood. The receptor's source is an elderly woman with acute or convalescent COVID-19. The CDR3 protein is CAWSVGRFGSPLHF. The CDR3, as DNA: TGTGCCTGGAGTGTGGGCAGGTTCGGTTCACCCCTCCACTTT.